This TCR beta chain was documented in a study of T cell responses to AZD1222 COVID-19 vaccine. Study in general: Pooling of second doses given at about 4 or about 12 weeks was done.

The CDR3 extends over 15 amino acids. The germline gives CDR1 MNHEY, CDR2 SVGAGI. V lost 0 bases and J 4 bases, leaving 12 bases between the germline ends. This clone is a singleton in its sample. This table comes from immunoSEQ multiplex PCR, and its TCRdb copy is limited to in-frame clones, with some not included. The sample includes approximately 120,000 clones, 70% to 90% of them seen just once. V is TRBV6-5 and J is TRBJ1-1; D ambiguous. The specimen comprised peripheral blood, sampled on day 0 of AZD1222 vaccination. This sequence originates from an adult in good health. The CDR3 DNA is TGTGCCAGCAGTTACTCGCGGGGTGCGAGCACTGAAGCTTTCTTT. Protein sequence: CASSYSRGASTEAFF.